The source of this T cell receptor (beta chain) is a study of sequential checkpoint blockade in melanoma. Study in general: First-line arms were nivolumab then ipilimumab, or the reverse, randomized 1:1. Each arm's sequence ended with maintenance nivolumab.

Libraries were prepared by immunoSEQ multiplex PCR; TCRdb keeps only in-frame clonotypes and omits some of them. The sample has more than 35,000 clones, about 88% seen once; the top ten hold around 12%. CDR1 and CDR2 from the germline V gene are SGHVS and FNYEAQ. Germline trimming cut 5 bases from V and 6 bases from J; bases unmatched to any gene: 9. CDR3 length equals 16 residues. The treatment here: randomized to nivolumab then ipilimumab (arm A) or the reverse (arm B). DNA-damaging chemotherapy had not been given to any patient beforehand. Sorted cells were live CD3+CD8+, lacking CD19 and CD56, from PBMCs.

Source: CD8+ T cells sorted from blood (inferred from file names), taken from a patient given nivolumab and ipilimumab in sequence. This chain joins TRBV7-6 and TRBJ1-4, with 10 bases fitting TRBD1. The clonotype was recovered from a human donor with melanoma. The CDR3 DNA reads TGTGCCAGCAGCAACCAACAGGGGACAGGGGATGAAAAACTGTTTTTT. It is translated as CASSNQQGTGDEKLFF.